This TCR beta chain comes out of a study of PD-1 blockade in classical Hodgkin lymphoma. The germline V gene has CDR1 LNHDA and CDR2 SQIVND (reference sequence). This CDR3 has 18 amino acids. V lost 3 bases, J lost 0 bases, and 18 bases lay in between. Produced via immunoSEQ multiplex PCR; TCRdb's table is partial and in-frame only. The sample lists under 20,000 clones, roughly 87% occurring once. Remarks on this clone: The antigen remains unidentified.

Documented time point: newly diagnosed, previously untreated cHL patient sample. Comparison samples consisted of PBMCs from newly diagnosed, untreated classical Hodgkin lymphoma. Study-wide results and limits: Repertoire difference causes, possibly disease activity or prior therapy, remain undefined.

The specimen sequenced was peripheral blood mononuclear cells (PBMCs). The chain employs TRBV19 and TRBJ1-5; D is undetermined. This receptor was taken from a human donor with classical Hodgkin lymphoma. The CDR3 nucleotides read TGTGCCAGTAGTATCTACAGTTTCCCCAGCGTTAGCAATCAGCCCCAGCATTTT. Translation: CASSIYSFPSVSNQPQHF.